Listed below are T cell receptor beta chains from one sample, sequenced in a study of blood T cell repertoires in COVID-19. The assay was immunoSEQ multiplex PCR, and TCRdb's table has in-frame clones only and misses some. The table includes 50,000 to 75,000 clones, 88% detected once. Sample: peripheral blood. Every receptor here comes from a woman aged 45-60 years with active or convalescent COVID-19. CDR3s include the opening cysteine and the closing phenylalanine or tryptophan. The order of the fields is CDR3 length, clone size, J gene, D gene, V gene, CDR3 DNA, CDR3 protein. The D gene is left open where the match is weak. Expanded clones get a size class; other rows say once, few or many, or leave the size out.

16,.,TRBJ2-3,TRBD2,TRBV2,TGTGCCAGCAGTGAAGGACTAGCGGGAGTCACAGATACGCAGTATTTT,CASSEGLAGVTDTQYF
14,.,TRBJ2-1,.,TRBV9,TGTGCCAGCAGCGTAGGCGGAAGGTACAATGAGCAGTTCTTC,CASSVGGRYNEQFF
12,once,TRBJ1-6,.,TRBV12-3/TRBV12-4,TGTGCCAGCAGTCTACAGAGTTCACCCCTCCACTTT,CASSLQSSPLHF
15,once,TRBJ2-5,.,TRBV10-3,TGTGCCACCGAAAATGGACGGGGGGCTTCGGAGACCCAGTACTTC,CATENGRGASETQYF
17,.,TRBJ2-7,TRBD2,TRBV6-2/TRBV6-3,TGTGCCAGCAGTTACAGGATAGCGGGAGAAGGTCGGGACGAGCAGTACTTC,CASSYRIAGEGRDEQYF
12,.,TRBJ1-6,TRBD1,TRBV6-5,TGTGCCAGCAGAGTAGGGGGCCGACCCCTCCACTTT,CASRVGGRPLHF
12,.,TRBJ2-1,.,TRBV13,TGTGCCAGCAGCTTACGGTTCGATGAGCAGTTCTTC,CASSLRFDEQFF
15,.,TRBJ2-1,TRBD2,TRBV9,TGTGCCAGCAGCGGACCATCGCGGGAGGGACGGGAGCAGTTCTTC,CASSGPSREGREQFF
15,.,TRBJ2-7,.,TRBV6-1,TGTGCCAGCAGTGACAGGCCTAGCGTGACCTACGAGCAGTACTTC,CASSDRPSVTYEQYF
18,.,TRBJ1-2,TRBD1,TRBV15,TGTGCCACCAGCAGGGGGACAGGTTACAATTCCTTTAACTATGGCTACACCTTC,CATSRGTGYNSFNYGYTF
15,.,TRBJ2-1,.,TRBV18,TGTGCCAGCTCACCCGACGTGGGGCCCTACAATGAGCAGTTCTTC,CASSPDVGPYNEQFF
15,.,TRBJ2-3,TRBD1,TRBV7-6,TGTGCCAGCAGCTTACGACAGGGGTTCACAGATACGCAGTATTTT,CASSLRQGFTDTQYF
15,.,TRBJ2-1,TRBD2,TRBV19,TGTGCCAGTAGTAGGAGCGGGAGCTCCTACAATGAGCAGTTCTTC,CASSRSGSSYNEQFF
12,.,TRBJ1-5,.,TRBV19,TGTGCCAGTAGTACAGGGGTTCAGCCCCAGCATTTT,CASSTGVQPQHF
16,.,TRBJ1-5,.,TRBV3-1/TRBV3-2,TGTGCCAGCAGCCAATGGCCAGGGGTCTACAATCAGCCCCAGCATTTT,CASSQWPGVYNQPQHF
17,.,TRBJ2-1,TRBD2,TRBV4-2,TGTGCCAGCAGCCAAGATAGCTCCAGCGGGAGAGGAATTGAGCAGTTCTTC,CASSQDSSSGRGIEQFF
15,.,TRBJ1-1,TRBD1,TRBV6-5,TGTGCCAGCAGCTATTATGGGACAGGAAACACTGAAGCTTTCTTT,CASSYYGTGNTEAFF
15,.,TRBJ2-5,TRBD2,TRBV24-1,TGTGCCACCAGTGATCCAACTAGCGGAGGAGAGACCCAGTACTTC,CATSDPTSGGETQYF
16,once,TRBJ1-4,.,TRBV4-2,TGTGCCAGCAGCCAAGATACTAACAGGGTGGGTGAAAAACTGTTTTTT,CASSQDTNRVGEKLFF